Listed here are 28 T cell receptor beta chains from one sample, sequenced in a study of regulatory T cells in long-lasting Graves disease (dated by TCRdb to about 2021). Receptor libraries were prepared by multiplex PCR. TCRdb lists the instrument as Illumina HiSeq 4000. iRepertoire HTBI primers and Arm-PCR amplification of CDR3 regions were used to construct TCR beta libraries. TCRdb ran its own pipeline on the public reads, namely fastp trimming at Q25 and MiXCR clone calling, and kept in-frame beta chains. Identical CDR3 protein sequences are pooled into one entry, listed with their most common genes and DNA. In all, the sample holds about 400,000 distinct CDR3 sequences, and roughly 20% of those were seen once. The top ten constitute roughly 20% of the sample. The sample's time point label, in plain terms: persistent/refractory GD, antithyroid drugs over 5 years with positive TRAb. For both TCR sequencing and RNA sequencing, RNA was extracted from PBMCs in TRIzol.

The specimen was peripheral blood mononuclear cells (PBMCs), collected when the disease was refractory, from a patient treated with antithyroid drugs. These TCRs come from a female donor with Graves disease.

This sequence joins TRBV7-9 and TRBJ2-4; perhaps TRBD2 as D (5 bases). Trimming left V 5 bases short and J 3 bases short, with 26 bases between. This CDR3 is built from 19 residues. Germline assignment: CDR1 SEHNR and CDR2 FQNEAQ (reference sequence). The CDR3 DNA is TGTGCCAGCAGCCTAAACCCCTTCGTGCGGGCAGGAGGCAAAAACATTCAGTACTTC. Translated, it gives CASSLNPFVRAGGKNIQYF.

J is TRBJ2-2 and V is TRBV6-4, with TRBD1 matching over 9 bases. This CDR3 has 16 residues. V gave up 8 bases and J gave up 0 bases; unmatched junction bases: 7. CDR1 and CDR2 (germline): MRHNA, SNTAGT. The CDR3 sequence: CASSERQGANTGELFF. CDR3 DNA sequence: TGTGCCAGCTCAGAGCGACAGGGGGCGAACACCGGGGAGCTGTTTTTT.

The chain links TRBV20-1 to TRBJ1-2, with TRBD1 identical over 9 bases. Germline V gives CDR1 DFQATT, CDR2 SNEGSKA (reference sequence). The CDR3 contains 16 residues. V shed 2 bases, J shed 0 bases, and the junction held 7 bases outside the gene matches. Here the CDR3 reads CSARSGQGTANYGYTF. Written as DNA, the CDR3 is TGCAGTGCTAGATCGGGACAGGGCACAGCTAACTATGGCTACACCTTC.

This chain connects TRBV30 to TRBJ1-2, with a possible D match to TRBD1 (6 bases). The germline V gene has CDR1 GTSNPN and CDR2 SVGIG (reference sequence). Deletions cut 0 bases from V and 5 bases from J, with 10 bases between. The CDR3 loop spans 13 amino acids. The CDR3 DNA reads as TGTGCCTGGAGTGTACAGGGAGGGTATGGCTACACCTTC. Its protein is CAWSVQGGYGYTF.

The sample holds a few counts of this clonotype. This chain uses TRBV4-3 with TRBJ2-7, with TRBD1 matching over 9 bases. Germline lookup yields CDR1 LGHNA and CDR2 YSLEER. CDR3 length equals 15 residues. J lost 4 bases, V lost 3 bases, and 7 bases had no gene match. CDR3 DNA: TGCGCCAGCAGCCAGGAACCGGGGACAGGGTACGAGCAGTACTTC. It is translated as CASSQEPGTGYEQYF.

The chain joins TRBV6-5 to TRBJ2-5; D possibly corresponds to TRBD2 (6 bases). This CDR3 comprises 15 residues. Trimming stripped 0 bases from V and 5 bases from J, with 13 bases between. CDR1 is MNHEY and CDR2 is SVGAGI in the germline V gene. Here the CDR3 DNA reads TGTGCCAGCAGTTACTCGAGGGCCGGGACTGAGACCCAGTACTTC. Amino acid sequence: CASSYSRAGTETQYF.

The chain employs TRBV19 and TRBJ1-5; no clear D gene. The CDR3 is 17 amino acids. The ends were cut back, 4 bases at V and 2 bases at J, with 18 bases in the middle. Germline CDR1 is LNHDA and CDR2 is SQIVND (reference sequence). CDR3 in DNA: TGTGCCAGTAGTACCTCCGGGCCCCCCCACGGCAATCAGCCCCAGCATTTT. Translation: CASSTSGPPHGNQPQHF. The full variable domain, completed using reference TRBV19 and TRBJ1-5, is DGGITQSPKYLFRKEGQNVTLSCEQNLNHDAMYWYRQDPGQGLRLIYYSQIVNDFQKGDIAEGYSVSREKKESFPLTVTSAQKNPTAFYLCASSTSGPPHGNQPQHFGDGTRLSIL.

This clonotype was seen repeatedly, ten times or more. The chain joins TRBV24-1 to TRBJ2-5; D gene ambiguous. The CDR3 is made up of 16 amino acids. CDR1 is KGHDR and CDR2 is SFDVKD in the germline V gene. V was clipped by 3 bases and J by 4 bases, with 17 bases between them. Here the CDR3 reads CATSDTQAAHRETQYF. DNA for the CDR3: TGTGCCACCAGTGATACGCAGGCGGCGCATCGAGAGACCCAGTACTTC.

This clonotype was seen a handful of times. The rearrangement uses TRBV28 and TRBJ2-7; D assignment may be TRBD1 or TRBD2 (5 bases each). Germline loops: CDR1 MDHEN, CDR2 SYDVKM. The CDR3 has 13 residues. The V end lost 8 bases, the J end lost 3 bases, and 14 bases lay between the germline ends. The CDR3 region is CASGGTIGYEQYF. The CDR3 DNA reads TGTGCCAGCGGGGGAACGATTGGCTACGAGCAGTACTTC.

This clonotype was picked up many times. The chain recombines TRBV3-1 with TRBJ1-6; D remains unclear. This CDR3 region has 14 residues. Germline V lookup: CDR1 LGHDT, CDR2 YNNKEL (reference sequence). V gave up 3 bases and J gave up 6 bases, with 9 bases separating them. The CDR3 DNA reads TGTGCCAGCAGCCAGACGGGAAGTAATTCACCCCTCCACTTT. This codes for CASSQTGSNSPLHF.

This clonotype was seen ten or more times. The J gene is TRBJ1-1, the V gene TRBV6-1; D is perhaps TRBD1 (6 bases). V was pared by 8 bases and J by 2 bases, with 12 bases between. The CDR3 totals 13 residues. Germline CDR1 MNHNS, CDR2 SASEGT. The CDR3 region is CASPWGPNTEAFF. As DNA, the CDR3 is TGTGCCAGCCCATGGGGGCCTAACACTGAAGCTTTCTTT.

This chain uses TRBV6-2 or TRBV6-3 with TRBJ2-1, with 8 positions matching TRBD1. This CDR3 is 14 amino acids long. The germline gives CDR1 MNHEY, CDR2 SVGEGT. The J segment lost 7 bases and the V segment lost 5 bases, leaving 7 bases of the junction unmatched. The CDR3 DNA follows: TGTGCCAGCAGTGACAGGGGAGCGGGTAATGAGCAGTTCTTC. It encodes CASSDRGAGNEQFF.

The chain is built from TRBV5-1 and TRBJ2-2; TRBD1 agrees at 7 bases. Losses at the gene ends were 4 bases for V and 4 bases for J; bases not matched to a gene: 1. Germline V gene data show CDR1 as SGHRS and CDR2 as YFSETQ. CDR3 size: 13 residues. The CDR3 bases are TGCGCCAGCAGCAGGGACAGCACCGGGGAGCTGTTTTTT. Its protein product is CASSRDSTGELFF.

On this clonotype: The junction shows a germline mismatch at one end, possibly a read error. The V call is TRBV29-1, the J call TRBJ2-7; TRBD2 matches at 7 bases. CDR1 and CDR2 (germline): SQVTM, ANQGSEA. CDR3 size: 13 residues. This chain's CDR3 is CSVEGGSNYERYF. The CDR3 DNA reads as TGCAGCGTGGAGGGCGGGAGCAACTACGAGCGGTACTTC.

V usage is TRBV6-5 and J usage is TRBJ1-2; D ambiguous. With 0 bases removed from V and 6 bases from J, the gap between germline ends came to 8 bases. The CDR3 sequence is 13 residues long. Germline-derived CDR1 and CDR2 are MNHEY and SVGAGI. CDR3 protein: CASSYSGDDGYTF. CDR3 in DNA: TGTGCCAGCAGTTACTCGGGTGACGATGGCTACACCTTC.

In its sample, this clonotype was seen a few times. The chain combines TRBV19 with TRBJ1-1, with D possibly being TRBD1 (5 bases). The CDR3 runs to 14 residues. The germline V and J ends were trimmed by 3 bases and 1 base, with 9 bases remaining between them. Germline V gene data show CDR1 as LNHDA and CDR2 as SQIVND (reference sequence). CDR3: CASSIQGKNTEAFF. The DNA of the CDR3 is TGTGCCAGTAGTATTCAGGGAAAGAACACTGAAGCTTTCTTT.

The rearrangement links TRBV2 to TRBJ2-3; 12 bases align to TRBD1. V was clipped by 6 bases and J by 4 bases; unmatched bases: 8. There are 16 residues in the CDR3. Germline V gene data show CDR1 as SNHLY and CDR2 as FYNNEI. CDR3 in amino acids: CASRDLGQGASDTQYF. The CDR3 DNA follows: TGTGCCAGCAGGGATTTGGGACAGGGGGCTTCAGATACGCAGTATTTT.

The chain joins TRBV5-1 to TRBJ1-1; D is ambiguous. V lost 2 bases and J 0 bases, leaving 8 bases between the germline ends. Germline-derived CDR1 and CDR2 are SGHRS and YFSETQ. This CDR3 spans 14 amino acids. The CDR3 DNA sequence: TGCGCCAGCAGCTTCAGGACCATGAACACTGAAGCTTTCTTT. Translation gives CASSFRTMNTEAFF.

The chain uses TRBV7-2 and TRBJ2-7, with D tentatively TRBD2 (7 bases). The CDR3 sequence is 15 residues long. V lost 1 base, J lost 2 bases, and 12 bases lay in between. CDR1 is SGHTA and CDR2 is FQGNSA in the germline V gene. CDR3 in amino acids: CASSLGGGETYEQYF. CDR3 in DNA: TGTGCCAGCAGCTTAGGCGGGGGCGAGACCTACGAGCAGTACTTC.

This clonotype was recorded at least ten times. This chain uses TRBV20-1 with TRBJ2-7, with D perhaps matching TRBD2 (8 bases). Trimming stripped 4 bases from V and 2 bases from J, with 18 bases between. CDR1 is DFQATT and CDR2 is SNEGSKA in the germline V gene (reference sequence). The CDR3 consists of 15 residues. CDR3 sequence reads: CSANHDGRGPYEQYF. The DNA for the CDR3 is TGCAGTGCTAACCACGACGGGAGGGGGCCCTACGAGCAGTACTTC.

The chain employs TRBV29-1 and TRBJ2-3; D not certain. There are 12 residues in the CDR3. The V gene's germline CDR1 is SQVTM and CDR2 ANQGSEA. The V end was cut by 2 bases, the J end by 6 bases, with 9 bases between. CDR3 DNA sequence: TGCAGCGTTGAAAGTACGCTGGATACGCAGTATTTT. It yields the protein CSVESTLDTQYF.

The rearrangement links TRBV29-1 to TRBJ2-1; D may be TRBD2 (6 bases). Between the trimmed V and J ends, which lost 3 bases and 2 bases, there was a span of 14 bases. Germline lookup yields CDR1 SQVTM and CDR2 ANQGSEA. The CDR3 covers 15 residues. For the CDR3, the DNA is TGCAGCGTTGATCAACGGGAGACTCCCTACAATGAGCAGTTCTTC. This gives the protein CSVDQRETPYNEQFF.

Of note for this clonotype: One base away lies a much larger clone, so this may be a sequencing read error. The chain joins TRBV30 to TRBJ1-1, with TRBD1 matching 7 bases. CDR1 and CDR2 from the germline V gene are GTSNPN and SVGIG (reference sequence). Trimming took 0 bases from V and 1 from J; bases not matched to a gene: 2. This CDR3 is built from 14 residues. This CDR3 is CAWSVEGANTEAFF. CDR3 coding DNA: TGTGCCTGGAGTGTTGAGGGGGCGAACACTGAAGCTTTCTTT.

This clonotype was picked up many times. The V and J genes are TRBV3-1 and TRBJ2-7; D remains ambiguous. There are 15 residues in the CDR3. CDR1 is LGHDT and CDR2 is YNNKEL in the germline V gene (reference sequence). Trimming took off 0 bases at V and 0 bases at J, with 9 bases between the two ends. The CDR3 protein is CASSQDSGSSYEQYF. The CDR3 region has the DNA TGTGCCAGCAGCCAAGATAGTGGCAGCTCCTACGAGCAGTACTTC.

This clonotype was seen at least ten times. The chain couples TRBV7-2 to TRBJ2-7; D is possibly TRBD1 or TRBD2 (5 bases each). V lost 5 bases and J 1 base, leaving 12 bases between the germline ends. There are 14 residues in the CDR3. Germline loops: CDR1 SGHTA, CDR2 FQGNSA. The CDR3 coding sequence is TGTGCCAGCAGCGTGTGGGACGGATCCTACGAGCAGTACTTC. Its translation is CASSVWDGSYEQYF.

Worth noting for this clonotype: A much larger clone differs from this one at a single base, so this may be a read error. This chain joins TRBV30 and TRBJ1-6; a weak D match, TRBD1 (6 bases). Germline CDR1 and CDR2: GTSNPN and SVGIG (reference sequence). The CDR3 consists of 14 residues. The CDR3 loop reads CAWSGGQRNSPLRF. The CDR3 coding sequence is TGTGCCTGGAGTGGCGGACAGCGGAATTCACCCCTCCGCTTT.

With respect to this clonotype: The junction departs from germline at one end; a sequencing error may be responsible. V and J are TRBV20-1 and TRBJ2-7; D is undetermined. The CDR3 length is 11 residues. Germline lookup yields CDR1 DFQATT and CDR2 SNEGSKA (reference sequence). This CDR3 reads CSAREYYERYF. For the CDR3, the DNA is TGCAGTGCTAGAGAATACTACGAGCGGTACTTC.

This sequence joins TRBV7-3 and TRBJ2-2; 11 positions agree with TRBD2. Germline V CDR1 and CDR2: SGHTA, FQGTGA. The junction had 10 bases not matched to a gene; V was cut back by 6 bases and J by 1 base. The CDR3 runs to 18 residues. CDR3 loop: CASRLTPGLAENTGELFF. DNA of the CDR3: TGTGCCAGCAGATTGACCCCGGGACTAGCGGAGAACACCGGGGAGCTGTTTTTT.